This TCR beta chain was documented in a study of control samples from healthy donors and cancer patients. The CDR3 covers 14 residues. The V gene lost 6 bases and the J gene lost 5 bases, with 15 bases spanning the gap. Per the germline V gene, CDR1 is SGHRS and CDR2 is YFSETQ. Clones were read by immunoSEQ multiplex PCR, and TCRdb kept only the in-frame ones, dropping some. The repertoire holds about 94,000 clones, with just over 90% as singletons. This clone has only one observation. Sequences were obtained from blood. The V gene is TRBV5-1, the J gene TRBJ2-1; possible D gene TRBD2, 7 bases. The origin of this receptor is a woman aged 18-29 years in good health. CDR3 sequence (DNA): TGCGCCAGCACCCGGCGGGGGCCCGACAATGAGCAGTTCTTC. Translation: CASTRRGPDNEQFF. The whole variable domain, filled in from reference TRBV5-1 and TRBJ2-1, reads KAGVTQTPRYLIKTRGQQVTLSCSPISGHRSVSWYQQTPGQGLQFLFEYFSETQRNKGNFPGRFSGRQFSNSRSEMNVSTLELGDSALYLCASTRRGPDNEQFFGPGTRLTVL.